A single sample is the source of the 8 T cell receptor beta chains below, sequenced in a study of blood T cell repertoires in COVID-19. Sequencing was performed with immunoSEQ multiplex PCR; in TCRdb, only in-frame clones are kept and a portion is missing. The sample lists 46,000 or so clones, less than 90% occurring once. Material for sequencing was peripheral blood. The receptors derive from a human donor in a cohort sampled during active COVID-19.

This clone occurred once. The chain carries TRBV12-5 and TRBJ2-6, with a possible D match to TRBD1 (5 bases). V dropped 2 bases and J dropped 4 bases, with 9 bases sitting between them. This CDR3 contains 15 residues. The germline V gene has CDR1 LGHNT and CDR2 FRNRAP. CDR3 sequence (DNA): TGTGCTAGTGGTTTGACAGGCCCCGGGGCCAACGTCCTGACTTTC. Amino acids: CASGLTGPGANVLTF.

CDR3 sequence (DNA): TGTGCCATCAGTGAGGGGGGTGGGACAAGCAAGAAGCAGTACTTC. This codes for CAISEGGGTSKKQYF. The gene calls are TRBV10-3 and TRBJ2-7; D is possibly TRBD1 (6 bases). The V and J ends lost 2 bases and 8 bases respectively, with 19 bases between them. Germline V CDR1 and CDR2: ENHRY, SYGVKD. The CDR3 is 15 amino acids.

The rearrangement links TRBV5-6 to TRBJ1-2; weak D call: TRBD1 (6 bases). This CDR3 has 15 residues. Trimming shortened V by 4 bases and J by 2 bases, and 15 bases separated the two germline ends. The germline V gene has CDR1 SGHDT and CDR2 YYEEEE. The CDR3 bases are TGTGCCAGCAGCATAACGGGACATGCAAACTATGGCTACACCTTC. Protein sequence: CASSITGHANYGYTF.

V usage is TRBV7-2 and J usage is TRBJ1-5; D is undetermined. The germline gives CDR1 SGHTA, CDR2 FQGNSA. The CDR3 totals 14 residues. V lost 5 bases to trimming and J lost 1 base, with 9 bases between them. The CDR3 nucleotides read TGTGCCAGCAGCCCCAGTGTGAGCAATCAGCCCCAGCATTTT. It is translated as CASSPSVSNQPQHF. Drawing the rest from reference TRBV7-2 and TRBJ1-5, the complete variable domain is GAGVSQSPSNKVTEKGKDVELRCDPISGHTALYWYRQSLGQGLEFLIYFQGNSAPDKSGLPSDRFSAERTGGSVSTLTIQRTQQEDSAVYLCASSPSVSNQPQHFGDGTRLSIL.

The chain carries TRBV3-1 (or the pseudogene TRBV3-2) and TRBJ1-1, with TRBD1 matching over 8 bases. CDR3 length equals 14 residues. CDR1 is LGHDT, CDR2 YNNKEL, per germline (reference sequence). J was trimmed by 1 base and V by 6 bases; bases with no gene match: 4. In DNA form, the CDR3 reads TGTGCCAGCAGTACCGGGACAGGGAACACTGAAGCTTTCTTT. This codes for CASSTGTGNTEAFF.

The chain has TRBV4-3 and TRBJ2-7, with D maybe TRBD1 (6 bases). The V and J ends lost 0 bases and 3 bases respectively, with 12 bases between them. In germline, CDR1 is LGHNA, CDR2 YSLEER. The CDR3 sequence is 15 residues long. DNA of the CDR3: TGCGCCAGCAGCCAAGAGTACGGACAGAACTACGAGCAGTACTTC. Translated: CASSQEYGQNYEQYF.

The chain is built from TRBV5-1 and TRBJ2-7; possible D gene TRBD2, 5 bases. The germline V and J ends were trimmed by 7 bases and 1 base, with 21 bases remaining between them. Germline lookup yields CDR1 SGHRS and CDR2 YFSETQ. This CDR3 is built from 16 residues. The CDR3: CASSHLVEEPSYEQYF. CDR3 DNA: TGCGCCAGCTCCCACCTCGTGGAGGAACCTTCCTACGAGCAGTACTTC.

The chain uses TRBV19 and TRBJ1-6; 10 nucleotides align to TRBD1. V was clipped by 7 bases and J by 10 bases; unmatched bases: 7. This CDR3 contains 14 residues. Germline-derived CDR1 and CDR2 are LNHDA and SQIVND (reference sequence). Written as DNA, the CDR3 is TGTGCCAGTACCCTCCGGGACAGGGGATCACCCCTCCACTTT. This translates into CASTLRDRGSPLHF.